This T cell receptor beta chain is drawn from a study of blood T cell repertoires in COVID-19. Study background: The United States, Italy and Spain were the sources of the acute and convalescent COVID-19 samples. Nucleic acid was either cDNA or gDNA, and it came from T cells, B-cell-depleted T cells, or PBMCs.

Assay: immunoSEQ multiplex PCR; the TCRdb copy retains only in-frame clones and omits some. The sample has roughly 300,000 clones, about 87% seen once; the top ten hold approximately 1.5%. This clonotype originated in a woman between 40 and 50 years old who had recovered from COVID-19. The sequencing input was peripheral blood.

CDR3 coding DNA: TGTGCCAGCAGCTTGGGGGACAGCTACTATTCACCCCTCCACTTT. Translating it yields CASSLGDSYYSPLHF. The rearrangement uses TRBV7-9 and TRBJ1-6; 7 nucleotides line up with TRBD1. The CDR3 runs to 15 residues. CDR1 is SEHNR, CDR2 FQNEAQ, per germline (reference sequence). With 3 bases clipped from V and 8 bases from J, the junction kept 7 bases outside the gene matches.